This T cell receptor (beta chain) was sequenced for a study of blood T cell repertoires in COVID-19. As for the study in general: Spain, Italy and the United States supplied samples that represented acute and convalescent COVID-19. From T cells, B-cell-depleted T cells, or PBMCs came the material, which was cDNA or gDNA.

CDR3 size: 16 residues. After removal of 5 bases from V and 2 bases from J, the junction contained 9 bases not matched to a gene. Germline V gene lookup returns CDR1 SGDLS and CDR2 YYNGEE. In the authors' workflow: Amplification of reference gene primers provided the estimated nucleated cell counts. TCRdb's copy holds only in-frame clones and misses some; the assay was immunoSEQ multiplex PCR. V, J and clone size are taken as reported in that table, and D and trimming were inferred from the DNA itself. The data contain about 130,000 clones, approximately 87% of them singletons. The clonotype originates from a human donor in a cohort sampled during active COVID-19. The V and J genes are TRBV9 and TRBJ1-3, with 8 bases identical to TRBD1. The sample comprised peripheral blood. As DNA, the CDR3 is TGTGCCAGCAGTCTCTATCCGGACAGGGCTGGAAACACCATATATTTT. Protein sequence: CASSLYPDRAGNTIYF.